The 15 T cell receptor beta chains below all came from one sample that was sequenced in a study of identical twins. TCRdb re-called the 5' RACE reads through MiXCR, storing one row per CDR3 protein. The sample holds around 290,000 distinct CDR3 sequences, less than 9.5% seen once. This sample was shared with a second study, whose subject was yellow fever vaccine responses in identical twins.

Sequencing was carried out using CD8+ T cells sorted from blood. The receptors come from a woman aged 18-29 years in good health.

This chain links TRBV27 with TRBJ2-7; 7 nucleotides align to TRBD1. The CDR3 totals 14 residues. J was trimmed by 3 bases and V by 10 bases; bases with no gene match: 12. Per the germline V gene, CDR1 is MNHEY and CDR2 is SMNVEV (reference sequence). This CDR3 is CATSTWQGVYEQYF. DNA of the CDR3: TGTGCCACCAGCACCTGGCAGGGGGTCTACGAGCAGTACTTC.

This clonotype was observed many times. V usage is TRBV18 and J usage is TRBJ2-7, with a tentative D call TRBD2 (6 bases). The CDR3 runs 14 residues. Between the trimmed V and J ends, which lost 3 bases and 3 bases, there was a span of 12 bases. The germline V gene has CDR1 KGHSH and CDR2 LQKENI. The CDR3 here is CASSPSGSNYEQYF. The CDR3 nucleotides read TGTGCCAGCTCACCGTCCGGGAGCAACTACGAGCAGTACTTC.

J is TRBJ2-7 and V is TRBV10-1; D ambiguous. The CDR3 has 13 amino acids. V was trimmed by 1 base and J by 6 bases, leaving 10 bases between them. Germline lookup yields CDR1 WNHNN and CDR2 SYGVQD (reference sequence). CDR3 protein: CASSELAPGEQYF. Written as DNA, the CDR3 is TGCGCCAGCAGTGAGTTGGCTCCCGGCGAGCAGTACTTC.

The chain links TRBV20-1 to TRBJ1-5, with unresolved D. CDR3 size: 15 residues. Germline CDR1 and CDR2: DFQATT and SNEGSKA (reference sequence). V lost 0 bases, J lost 0 bases, and 9 bases lay in between. CDR3 in amino acids: CSARDPSYSNQPQHF. The CDR3 DNA follows: TGCAGTGCTAGAGATCCGTCTTATAGCAATCAGCCCCAGCATTTT.

The V call is TRBV4-1, the J call TRBJ2-1; 9 nucleotides agree with TRBD1. CDR1 is MGHRA and CDR2 is YSYEKL in the germline V gene. The CDR3 covers 17 residues. Germline trimming cut 0 bases from V and 4 bases from J; bases unmatched to any gene: 7. CDR3 DNA: TGCGCCAGCAGCCAAGATCTTACAGGGGGCTATTACAATGAGCAGTTCTTC. Translation: CASSQDLTGGYYNEQFF.

At least ten counts were recorded for this clonotype. This rearrangement joins TRBV4-1 to TRBJ2-2; D possibly matches TRBD1 or TRBD2 (6 bases each). This CDR3 contains 21 residues. Germline V gene data show CDR1 as MGHRA and CDR2 as YSYEKL. The V gene lost 3 bases and the J gene lost 0 bases, with 26 bases spanning the gap. The CDR3 spells CASSQETGLVGGHTNTGELFF. The CDR3 DNA is TGCGCCAGCAGCCAGGAGACAGGTTTAGTGGGAGGTCACACGAACACCGGGGAGCTGTTTTTT.

This clonotype appeared a few times. The chain links TRBV6-1 to TRBJ1-2; TRBD1 agrees at 10 bases. J was trimmed by 4 bases and V by 5 bases; bases with no gene match: 7. The germline CDR1 and CDR2 sequences are MNHNS and SASEGT. This CDR3 spans 15 amino acids. The CDR3 DNA is TGTGCCAGCAGTCTCACCGGGACAGGGGCCTATGGCTACACCTTC. This encodes CASSLTGTGAYGYTF.

This chain joins TRBV10-3 and TRBJ2-7; maybe TRBD2 (5 bases). Germline values: CDR1 ENHRY, CDR2 SYGVKD. The V gene lost 10 bases and the J gene lost 6 bases, with 13 bases spanning the gap. This CDR3 region has 11 residues. Written as DNA, the CDR3 is TGTGCCACTCGGTCCGGGGTCGAGCAGTACTTC. It encodes CATRSGVEQYF.

At least ten counts were recorded for this clonotype. The V call is TRBV27, the J call TRBJ1-5, with D maybe TRBD1 (6 bases). The V gene lost 5 bases and the J gene lost 9 bases, with 11 bases spanning the gap. This CDR3 contains 12 residues. Germline values: CDR1 MNHEY, CDR2 SMNVEV (reference sequence). Here the CDR3 DNA reads TGTGCCAGCAGTATTACAGGGTGGCCCCAGCATTTT. Its protein product is CASSITGWPQHF.

This clonotype was picked up a small number of times. The rearrangement joins TRBV24-1 to TRBJ2-3; TRBD1 aligns across 8 bases. Germline values: CDR1 KGHDR, CDR2 SFDVKD. The ends lost 4 bases at V and 7 bases at J; junction bases unmatched: 6. There are 14 residues in the CDR3. The CDR3 region has the DNA TGTGCCACCAGTGACCTTCGGACAGGGAATACGCAGTATTTT. It is translated as CATSDLRTGNTQYF.

The chain employs TRBV11-2 and TRBJ2-7, with D unresolved. The V gene's germline CDR1 is SGHAT and CDR2 FQNNGV. V was clipped by 4 bases and J by 4 bases, with 17 bases between them. The CDR3 extends over 15 amino acids. The CDR3 region has the DNA TGTGCCAGCAGCTCAGACACCTCAATTCAGTACGAGCAGTACTTC. It specifies CASSSDTSIQYEQYF.

CDR3 in amino acids: CASSQEWEGAYEQYF. The CDR3, as DNA: TGTGCCAGCAGCCAAGAGTGGGAGGGAGCCTACGAGCAGTACTTC. The chain recombines TRBV4-2 with TRBJ2-7, with 7 positions matching TRBD2. V gave up 0 bases and J gave up 2 bases; unmatched junction bases: 4. Germline loops: CDR1 LGHNA, CDR2 YNFKEQ. This CDR3 is built from 15 residues.

Many counts were recorded for this clonotype. This chain's CDR3 is CASSRGLAGAGGAKNIQYF. CDR3 DNA: TGTGCCAGCAGCCGGGGGCTTGCGGGGGCAGGCGGGGCCAAAAACATTCAGTACTTC. The chain carries TRBV11-2 and TRBJ2-4; D possibly corresponds to TRBD2 (7 bases). Trimming took 5 bases from V and 1 from J, leaving 24 bases between them. From germline, CDR1 is SGHAT and CDR2 FQNNGV. The CDR3 covers 19 residues.

J is TRBJ2-7 and V is TRBV15, with D possibly being TRBD1 (6 bases). Germline CDR1 LNHNV, CDR2 YYDKDF (reference sequence). V lost 0 bases, J lost 2 bases, and 14 bases lay in between. CDR3 size: 16 residues. CDR3: CATSRDHGGRPYEQYF. CDR3 bases: TGTGCCACCAGCAGAGATCATGGGGGCAGACCCTACGAGCAGTACTTC. Variable domain in full (rest from reference TRBV15 and TRBJ2-7): DAMVIQNPRYQVTQFGKPVTLSCSQTLNHNVMYWYQQKSSQAPKLLFHYYDKDFNNEADTPDNFQSRRPNTSFCFLDIRSPGLGDTAMYLCATSRDHGGRPYEQYFGPGTRLTVT.

This rearrangement joins TRBV29-1 to TRBJ1-1; D ambiguous. V was clipped by 3 bases and J by 6 bases, with 11 bases between them. The CDR3 covers 12 residues. CDR1 and CDR2 (germline): SQVTM, ANQGSEA. CDR3: CSVEFYTAEAFF. The CDR3 region has the DNA TGCAGCGTTGAGTTTTATACCGCTGAAGCTTTCTTT.